A selection of T cell receptor beta chains follows, all from one sample in a study of cytomegalovirus exposure and HLA in healthy donors. Sequenced by immunoSEQ multiplex PCR; TCRdb stores in-frame clones only, minus some. The sample includes 150,000 to 200,000 clones, about 80% of them seen just once. Sequencing input: PBMCs. These receptor sequences come from a woman aged 40 to 55 in good health and CMV-seronegative. Each CDR3 is given with its conserved first and last residue. Fields, in order: CDR3 protein, V gene, CDR3 length, J gene, clone size. Clone size appears in some rows only: once, few, many, or a class for an expanded clone.

CASSPGSGTSGRAWTKSYNEQFF | TRBV18 | 23 | TRBJ2-1 | NA
CASSGQIYQPQHF | TRBV19 | 13 | TRBJ1-5 | NA
CASSLQLAGSDTQYF | TRBV7-6 | 15 | TRBJ2-3 | NA
CASSQGGRLAGPGGNEQFF | TRBV4-1 | 19 | TRBJ2-1 | few
CASSPISYEQYF | TRBV7-2 | 12 | TRBJ2-7 | NA
CASSLLREGELFF | TRBV28 | 13 | TRBJ2-2 | NA
CASSSGLVNNQPQHF | TRBV6-6 | 15 | TRBJ1-5 | NA
CASSRSFTGELFF | TRBV9 | 13 | TRBJ2-2 | NA
CASSLSRGELNTEAFF | TRBV7-6 | 16 | TRBJ1-1 | NA
CASSLSRSGNTIYF | TRBV11-3 | 14 | TRBJ1-3 | NA
CASPKRLAGGNEQFF | TRBV5-8 | 15 | TRBJ2-1 | NA
CAWGTGVDYGYTF | TRBV30 | 13 | TRBJ1-2 | NA
CASSPLDSYGYTF | TRBV18 | 13 | TRBJ1-2 | NA
CASTQTDTQYF | TRBV2 | 11 | TRBJ2-3 | NA
CASSLYERDEQFF | TRBV7-9 | 13 | TRBJ2-1 | NA
CASSREGTGEKLFF | TRBV7-6 | 14 | TRBJ1-4 | few
CASSLGLPQETQYF | TRBV5-4 | 14 | TRBJ2-5 | once
CASQKGQGISGNTIYF | TRBV2 | 16 | TRBJ1-3 | once
CASSAGKGLSGNTIYF | TRBV2 | 16 | TRBJ1-3 | NA
CASSLGRISYGYTF | TRBV7-2 | 14 | TRBJ1-2 | NA
CASSGLQGHSGNTIYF | TRBV2 | 16 | TRBJ1-3 | NA
CASSLTQGQGDEKLFF | TRBV4-2 | 16 | TRBJ1-4 | NA
CASRSSGEETQYF | TRBV7-9 | 13 | TRBJ2-5 | NA
CASSVTPGPAQYNEQFF | TRBV9 | 17 | TRBJ2-1 | NA
CASSPGASGSDTQYF | TRBV11-1 | 15 | TRBJ2-3 | NA
CASSAWNTEAFF | TRBV6-1 | 12 | TRBJ1-1 | NA
CASTRWYRVQETQYF | TRBV5-1 | 15 | TRBJ2-5 | NA
CASSHGQGDQPQHF | TRBV4-3 | 14 | TRBJ1-5 | NA
CASKGGGPYLHGYTF | TRBV6-5 | 15 | TRBJ1-2 | NA
CASSRTEGDTQYF | TRBV6-5 | 13 | TRBJ2-3 | NA
CASSLMGGTLEQYF | TRBV5-6 | 14 | TRBJ2-7 | NA
CASSDPPPGGGISEQYF | TRBV6-4 | 17 | NA | NA
CASSQRTGGSEKLFF | TRBV4-3 | 15 | TRBJ1-4 | NA
CASGLQGAMTEAFF | TRBV12-5 | 14 | TRBJ1-1 | NA
CASSLVAAKNEQFF | TRBV7-9 | 14 | TRBJ2-1 | NA
CASSLELAVSYNEQFF | TRBV5-5 | 16 | TRBJ2-1 | few
CASSSGLTGVADTQYF | TRBV19 | 16 | TRBJ2-3 | NA
CASSLWAGRSGNTIYF | TRBV5-4 | 16 | TRBJ1-3 | NA
CASSEIRTSGTDTQYF | TRBV6-1 | 16 | TRBJ2-3 | few
CASSSTGQGEKLFF | TRBV5-1 | 14 | TRBJ1-4 | NA
CASSQAASGMDGPEFF | TRBV4-3 | 16 | TRBJ2-1 | NA
CASSYYGGGYTF | TRBV6-5 | 12 | TRBJ1-2 | once
CASSLKGASEAFF | TRBV27 | 13 | TRBJ1-1 | NA
CASSVGIGHNPGSTEAFF | TRBV9 | 18 | TRBJ1-1 | NA
CASSQDGIADYNEQFF | TRBV4-2 | 16 | TRBJ2-1 | once
CASRRAHSSYEQYF | TRBV6-5 | 14 | TRBJ2-7 | NA
CSSSYNFSRAGNTIYF | TRBV7-9 | 16 | TRBJ1-3 | NA
CASSKKGGPGQPQHF | TRBV19 | 15 | TRBJ1-5 | NA
CASSLGRGTDTQYF | TRBV11-3 | 14 | TRBJ2-3 | NA
CASSREVSNYGYTF | TRBV5-6 | 14 | TRBJ1-2 | NA